These 10 T cell receptor beta chains were sequenced from one sample in a study of identical twins. MiXCR, applied by TCRdb to the 5' RACE reads, yields one record per CDR3 protein. Found here are hundreds of thousands of distinct CDR3 sequences, about 9.4% of them singletons; the top ten hold 0.98%. Separately, the same data were catalogued under a study of yellow fever vaccine responses in identical twins.

The sequenced sample was PBMCs. The receptor set was obtained from a woman between 18 and 30 years old in good health.

The table lists this clonotype with a few counts. The chain joins TRBV7-9 to TRBJ2-1, with 8 bases lining up with TRBD1. This CDR3 is 11 amino acids long. Germline V gives CDR1 SEHNR, CDR2 FQNEAQ (reference sequence). V was clipped by 11 bases and J by 9 bases; unmatched bases: 6. CDR3 sequence reads: CADTTGGEQFF. The CDR3 DNA sequence: TGTGCCGACACCACAGGGGGTGAGCAGTTCTTC.

This clonotype was recorded a few times. The chain combines TRBV10-3 with TRBJ2-7, with D possibly TRBD1 on 5 matching bases. Trimming left V 0 bases short and J 1 base short, with 10 bases between. Germline loops: CDR1 ENHRY, CDR2 SYGVKD. The CDR3 is made up of 15 amino acids. CDR3 sequence (DNA): TGTGCCATCAGTGAGTCTAGGGGTGGTTCCTACGAGCAGTACTTC. Its protein is CAISESRGGSYEQYF.

The chain uses TRBV28 and TRBJ2-5, with 7 bases aligning to TRBD1. Per the germline V gene, CDR1 is MDHEN and CDR2 is SYDVKM. V shed 3 bases, J shed 5 bases, and the junction held 6 bases outside the gene matches. CDR3 length equals 14 residues. The CDR3 reads CASSLPTGMETQYF. In DNA, the CDR3 is TGTGCCAGCAGTTTGCCGACAGGGATGGAGACCCAGTACTTC.

The chain is built from TRBV5-1 and TRBJ2-7; D possibly matches TRBD1 or TRBD2 (6 bases each). Trimming took 2 bases from V and 3 from J, leaving 18 bases between them. This CDR3 contains 16 residues. Germline V gene data show CDR1 as SGHRS and CDR2 as YFSETQ. CDR3 sequence reads: CASSFNAGGRIYEQYF. The CDR3 region has the DNA TGCGCCAGCAGCTTCAACGCCGGGGGCAGAATCTACGAGCAGTACTTC.

The V and J genes are TRBV5-5 and TRBJ2-2; 8 bases fit TRBD2. The CDR3 runs 15 residues. Germline V gene data show CDR1 as SGHKS and CDR2 as YYEKEE (reference sequence). The ends lost 5 bases at V and 14 bases at J; junction bases unmatched: 17. CDR3 protein: CASRFDSLPGLGLFF. As DNA, the CDR3 is TGTGCCAGCAGGTTCGATTCCCTGCCGGGACTAGGACTGTTTTTT.

This clonotype has a handful of counts. The chain recombines TRBV10-3 with TRBJ1-1; D unclear. The CDR3 runs to 15 residues. The germline CDR1 and CDR2 sequences are ENHRY and SYGVKD. V gave up 4 bases and J gave up 0 bases, with 12 bases separating them. CDR3 DNA sequence: TGTGCCATCAGTGGGATGGAGGATTTGAACACTGAAGCTTTCTTT. It translates to CAISGMEDLNTEAFF.

A few counts support this clonotype. J is TRBJ2-3 and V is TRBV20-1; 12 bases align to TRBD2. V dropped 2 bases and J dropped 6; count of bases not matched to a gene: 3. CDR1 and CDR2 from the germline V gene are DFQATT and SNEGSKA (reference sequence). The CDR3 length is 14 residues. CDR3 amino acids: CSARLAGGRDTQYF. In DNA, the CDR3 is TGCAGTGCTAGACTAGCGGGAGGGAGGGATACGCAGTATTTT.

This clonotype was recorded a few times. The gene calls are TRBV11-2 and TRBJ1-2, with 7 nucleotides matching TRBD1. CDR1 is SGHAT, CDR2 FQNNGV, per germline. This CDR3 is built from 14 residues. V lost 5 bases, J lost 4 bases, and 7 bases stayed unmatched. CDR3 DNA sequence: TGTGCCAGCAGCGAAGGGGGCGTCGGCTATGGCTACACCTTC. Encoded protein: CASSEGGVGYGYTF. Filled out from reference TRBV11-2 and TRBJ1-2, the complete variable domain reads EAGVAQSPRYKIIEKRQSVAFWCNPISGHATLYWYQQILGQGPKLLIQFQNNGVVDDSQLPKDRFSAERLKGVDSTLKIQPAKLEDSAVYLCASSEGGVGYGYTFGSGTRLTVV.

Comment on this clonotype: A much larger clone lies a single base off, so this may be a read error. The chain couples TRBV5-1 to TRBJ1-1; unclear D gene. CDR3 length: 14 amino acids. V shed 0 bases and J shed 2 bases, with 8 bases lying between them. The germline V gene has CDR1 SGHRS and CDR2 YFSETQ. CDR3 nucleotide sequence: TGCGCCAGCAGCTTGGCCGTGGGAAACACTGAAGCTTTCTTT. Its translation is CASSLAVGNTEAFF.

This clonotype was detected a few times. This chain links TRBV19 with TRBJ2-2; D is possibly TRBD1 (6 bases). Trimming took 6 bases from V and 1 from J, leaving 12 bases between them. The CDR3 length is 15 residues. The germline V gene encodes CDR1 LNHDA and CDR2 SQIVND (reference sequence). CDR3 region: CASSYRVGNTGELFF. In nucleotides, the CDR3 is TGTGCCAGTAGCTACAGGGTCGGGAACACCGGGGAGCTGTTTTTT. Full variable domain (missing parts from reference TRBV19 and TRBJ2-2): DGGITQSPKYLFRKEGQNVTLSCEQNLNHDAMYWYRQDPGQGLRLIYYSQIVNDFQKGDIAEGYSVSREKKESFPLTVTSAQKNPTAFYLCASSYRVGNTGELFFGEGSRLTVL.